This TCR beta chain was found in a study of blood T cells in healthy people across ages (dated by TCRdb to about 2015). With regard to the full study: In model experiments, roughly one uniquely barcoded TCR beta cDNA molecule per two T cells was captured by template switching. Using the same blood draw, the study looked at two additional independent replicas of 1 million unique cDNA reads for two donors, one aged 18 to 29 and the other aged 80 or older. Age-related changes in TCR beta repertoire diversity were measured in the study by deep sequencing normalized with unique cDNA molecular identifiers. Four age groups were formed from the donors: young (average 16 years), middle-aged (roughly 38), aged (approximately 60) and long-lived (around 80). Donors of different ages were randomly distributed across sequencing lanes to avoid experimental bias.

Overall study outcomes, separate from this receptor: Since profiling was done on bulk unsorted PBMCs, naive and antigen-experienced compartments could not be conclusively compared. Because donor CMV infection status was unknown, age-related changes in expanded clonotypes were potentially confounded. A strong correlation was found between observed TCR beta diversity and the percentage of naive T cells measured by flow cytometry. Estimates of total diversity based on one million sequenced T cells were regarded as lower bounds and as underestimates. The long-lived group showed more naive CD4+ T cells, fewer expanded clones and increased TCR diversity than the aged group, suggesting age selection. As age increased, observed TCR beta diversity per million T cells dropped in a roughly linear way, and a significant reduction was already evident by age 40.

In regard to this clonotype: Its cognate antigen has yet to be identified. The sample holds no much larger clone one base away, and base qualities are not on file.

The protocol used for the library was 5' RACE. Sequencing used an Illumina HiSeq 2500. The second PCR ran for about 7 to 11 cycles and used a J-beta primer mix along with a sample-barcoded 5' primer. A unique molecular identifier was introduced onto each TCR beta cDNA molecule by a template-switch 5' adaptor carrying 12 random nucleotides. Each sample yielded at least 3 million CDR3-containing paired-end reads. The Mint cDNA synthesis kit, primed by a TRBC-specific oligonucleotide, was used to synthesize first-strand cDNA from all RNA. After uracil-DNA glycosylase treatment, a first 18-cycle PCR used universal primers M1SS and BC2_uni_R on all cDNA. The original methods were these. For normalization, 1 million high-quality reads, each with a distinct molecular identifier, were randomly selected from each sample. Reads with shared molecular identifiers were discarded instead of being binned into consensus sequences. MiTCR, run with a Q25 quality threshold and the strictest error-elimination algorithm, handled CDR3 identification, clonotype clustering and error correction. A nonparametric unseen species model with Euler transformation was used to estimate lower-bound total TCR beta diversity. The public sequencing data were trimmed at Q25 with fastp and processed into clonotypes with MiXCR by TCRdb, which kept only in-frame beta chains. Every distinct CDR3 protein forms one entry, paired with its most common genes and DNA. TCRdb assigned the V and J calls; the authors' analysis was not used. The sample table records hundreds of thousands of distinct CDR3 sequences; roughly three fifths of these occur just once. The ten largest clones add up to approximately 24% of the sample.

The roughly 39 donors, aged about 6 to 95 years, were systemically healthy Caucasian individuals from Russia. Each donor gave ten milliliters of peripheral blood, drawn into EDTA-treated Vacutainer tubes. Ficoll-Paque density-gradient centrifugation was used to isolate PBMCs, with at least 7 million obtained per sample. Trizol reagent was used to extract total RNA from PBMCs, with at least 6 micrograms per sample. For every donor, an aliquot of PBMCs went through flow cytometry to measure the percentages of naive CD45RAhigh/CD27high T cells. The V end loses 0 bases and the J end loses 3 bases, and a stretch of 10 bases separates them. CDR3 length: 14 amino acids, cysteine to phenylalanine. Only CDR3 DNA is held: 42 bases, read in frame from base 1. CDR1 is given as SGHRS and CDR2 as YFSETQ, both from the germline V gene.

This TCR was recovered from a man in his forties in good health. Recombination joined TRBV5-1 with TRBJ2-7; matching of 6 bases hints at TRBD1 as the D gene. What was sequenced was blood. The CDR3 corresponds to CASSLGTDIYEQYF. The sequenced DNA is TGCGCCAGCAGCTTGGGGACAGACATCTACGAGCAGTACTTC.